Each of the 19 T cell receptor beta chains below was sequenced from the same sample in a study of response to subunit inactivated influenza vaccine (dated by TCRdb to 2017 to 2018). Library method: RT-PCR. Sequenced using an Illumina HiSeq 2500. TCRdb redid the processing of the public reads, applying fastp at Q25 and MiXCR, and retained in-frame beta chains. Every distinct CDR3 protein forms one entry, paired with its most common genes and DNA. Present in this sample are more than 700,000 distinct CDR3 sequences, about 20% of which were seen just once. The biggest ten clones account for 10% of the sample. Material: PBMCs from blood, obtained 5 to 6 days after vaccination. The source of these receptors is a man aged 50-59 years who received an inactivated influenza vaccine. Donor details come from another sample of the same person, matched by shared clones.

Here the CDR3 reads CASTYGDTQYF. CDR3 coding DNA: TGTGCCAGCACCTATGGGGATACGCAGTATTTT. The genes are TRBV6-6 and TRBJ2-3; D unresolved. The CDR3 covers 11 residues. Trimming took off 7 bases at V and 6 bases at J, with 8 bases between the two ends. Germline loops: CDR1 MNHNY, CDR2 SVGAGI (reference sequence).

In its sample, this clonotype was seen a few times. V is TRBV21-1 and J is TRBJ1-5. TRBV21-1 is assigned pseudogene status. This CDR3 spans 15 amino acids. The CDR3 nucleotides read TGTGCCAGCAGCAAAAGACGAATTAGCAATCAGCCCCAGCATTTT. This sequence encodes CASSKRRISNQPQHF.

The chain has TRBV7-8 and TRBJ2-1, with 14 bases fitting TRBD2. The trim removed 5 bases at V and 4 bases at J, leaving 1 base unmatched. CDR1 is SGHVS and CDR2 is FQNEAQ in the germline V gene. The CDR3 is 15 amino acids. The CDR3, as DNA: TGTGCCAGCAGCCGGACTAGCGGGAGGTACAATGAGCAGTTCTTC. It translates to CASSRTSGRYNEQFF.

The J gene is TRBJ2-3, the V gene TRBV5-1, with D possibly matching TRBD1 (7 bases). CDR3 length: 15 residues. V was cut by 4 bases and J by 5 bases, with 17 bases left in between. CDR1 SGHRS and CDR2 YFSETQ come from the germline V gene. This chain's CDR3 is CASSEDRAGKDTQYF. DNA of the CDR3: TGCGCCAGCAGCGAAGACAGGGCGGGGAAAGATACGCAGTATTTT.

V and J are TRBV20-1 and TRBJ1-5; D uncertain. The germline V gene encodes CDR1 DFQATT and CDR2 SNEGSKA (reference sequence). The CDR3 has 14 amino acids. The V and J ends lost 2 bases and 2 bases respectively, with 10 bases between them. CDR3: CSARWVSGNQPQHF. The CDR3 DNA reads as TGCAGTGCTAGATGGGTTAGTGGCAATCAGCCCCAGCATTTT.

The chain combines TRBV6-1 with TRBJ2-7; D may be TRBD2 (6 bases). Germline CDR1 is MNHNS and CDR2 is SASEGT. V lost 4 bases to trimming and J lost 0 bases, with 13 bases between them. There are 15 residues in the CDR3. This CDR3 reads CASSGTDGSSYEQYF. The CDR3 DNA follows: TGTGCCAGCAGTGGAACGGACGGGAGCTCCTACGAGCAGTACTTC.

The rearrangement uses TRBV30 and TRBJ2-3, with D perhaps assigned TRBD1 or TRBD2 (6 bases each). Germline CDR1 is GTSNPN and CDR2 is SVGIG (reference sequence). The CDR3 covers 15 residues. Trimming shortened V by 4 bases and J by 6 bases, and 20 bases separated the two germline ends. The CDR3 coding sequence is TGTGCCTGGACGAACGGGGGCATCGATGGGGATACGCAGTATTTT. Translated, it gives CAWTNGGIDGDTQYF.

This clonotype was found many times. This sequence joins TRBV29-1 and TRBJ2-2, with no clear D. The CDR3 runs 11 residues. CDR1 SQVTM and CDR2 ANQGSEA come from the germline V gene. Trimming pared 3 bases from V and 4 bases from J, leaving 3 bases between. CDR3 region: CSVESTGELFF. The CDR3, as DNA: TGCAGCGTTGAGTCCACCGGGGAGCTGTTTTTT.

This clonotype turned up a few times. CDR3 sequence (DNA): TGTGCCAGCAGCTCACGTAAGGTGGGAGATACGCAGTATTTT. It is translated as CASSSRKVGDTQYF. The V call is TRBV7-2, the J call TRBJ2-3; D not resolved. The germline V gene has CDR1 SGHTA and CDR2 FQGNSA. CDR3 length equals 14 residues. Trimming stripped 4 bases from V and 5 bases from J, with 13 bases between.

The chain joins TRBV6-5 to TRBJ2-2; D possibly uses TRBD1 or TRBD2 (5 bases each). This CDR3 contains 18 residues. Germline values: CDR1 MNHEY, CDR2 SVGAGI. The germline V and J ends were trimmed by 3 bases and 0 bases, with 17 bases remaining between them. As DNA, the CDR3 is TGTGCCAGCAGTTATGATCTCGGGGCGGCACCGAACACCGGGGAGCTGTTTTTT. It specifies CASSYDLGAAPNTGELFF.

V usage is TRBV18 and J usage is TRBJ2-1; unclear D gene. Trimming left V 0 bases short and J 7 bases short, with 4 bases between. The CDR3 loop spans 12 amino acids. Per germline, CDR1 KGHSH and CDR2 LQKENI. The CDR3 loop reads CASSPPTNEQFF. The CDR3 coding sequence is TGTGCCAGCTCACCACCGACGAATGAGCAGTTCTTC.

V is TRBV29-1 and J is TRBJ1-2, with no clear D. CDR3 length equals 13 residues. V was shortened by 6 bases and J by 8 bases, with 19 bases between the two germline ends. CDR1 SQVTM and CDR2 ANQGSEA come from the germline V gene. CDR3 sequence (DNA): TGCAGCGTCACCGGGCTTAACTTGGGCGGCTACACCTTC. Protein: CSVTGLNLGGYTF.

J is TRBJ2-7 and V is TRBV4-3; 7 bases map to TRBD1. The CDR3 length is 16 residues. The germline V gene encodes CDR1 LGHNA and CDR2 YSLEER. The junction had 8 bases not matched to a gene; V was cut back by 0 bases and J by 3 bases. The CDR3 coding sequence is TGCGCCAGCAGCCAAGATGCAGGGGGACAACTCTACGAGCAGTACTTC. This sequence encodes CASSQDAGGQLYEQYF.

V usage is TRBV5-1 and J usage is TRBJ2-5; D may be TRBD1 or TRBD2 (6 bases each). With 0 bases removed from V and 5 bases from J, the gap between germline ends came to 20 bases. CDR3 length: 17 residues. From germline, CDR1 is SGHRS and CDR2 YFSETQ. The CDR3 protein is CASSLGSALGGVETQYF. CDR3 bases: TGCGCCAGCAGCTTGGGTTCCGCGCTCGGGGGCGTGGAGACCCAGTACTTC.

This chain joins TRBV28 and TRBJ2-5, with 9 bases lining up with TRBD1. V lost 2 bases and J lost 4; bases outside the gene matches: 14. This CDR3 comprises 18 residues. Germline loops: CDR1 MDHEN, CDR2 SYDVKM. The CDR3, as DNA: TGTGCCAGCAGTTTAAGCCAGTCTACAGGGGACAGGGTAGAGACCCAGTACTTC. This sequence encodes CASSLSQSTGDRVETQYF. Filled out from reference TRBV28 and TRBJ2-5, the complete variable domain reads DVKVTQSSRYLVKRTGEKVFLECVQDMDHENMFWYRQDPGLGLRLIYFSYDVKMKEKGDIPEGYSVSREKKERFSLILESASTNQTSMYLCASSLSQSTGDRVETQYFGPGTRLLVL.

The chain couples TRBV25-1 to TRBJ1-6, with TRBD1 identical over 7 bases. Germline CDR1 is MGHDK and CDR2 is SYGVNS. Losses at the gene ends were 7 bases for V and 9 bases for J; bases not matched to a gene: 12. CDR3 length: 15 residues. CDR3 sequence reads: CASKETGQTGSPLHF. The CDR3 region has the DNA TGTGCCAGCAAGGAGACAGGGCAAACGGGTTCACCCCTCCACTTT.

A few counts support this clonotype. The J gene is TRBJ2-1, the V gene TRBV9; 7 bases match TRBD2. CDR1 and CDR2 from the germline V gene are SGDLS and YYNGEE. Germline trimming cut 0 bases from V and 3 bases from J; bases unmatched to any gene: 0. The CDR3 loop spans 14 amino acids. The chain's CDR3 is CASSVGEGYNEQFF. The CDR3 DNA reads as TGTGCCAGCAGCGTAGGGGAGGGCTACAATGAGCAGTTCTTC. Combining the CDR3 with reference TRBV9 and TRBJ2-1 gives the whole variable domain DSGVTQTPKHLITATGQRVTLRCSPRSGDLSVYWYQQSLDQGLQFLIQYYNGEERAKGNILERFSAQQFPDLHSELNLSSLELGDSALYFCASSVGEGYNEQFFGPGTRLTVL.

This clonotype was recorded a few times. The rearrangement uses TRBV9 and TRBJ2-7; the D gene is possibly TRBD2 (6 bases). This CDR3 is built from 14 residues. V was pared by 4 bases and J by 5 bases, with 16 bases between. Germline lookup yields CDR1 SGDLS and CDR2 YYNGEE. This chain's CDR3 is CASSSGTLLHEQYF. The CDR3 nucleotides read TGTGCCAGCAGCTCCGGGACTCTCCTCCACGAGCAGTACTTC.

This chain connects TRBV12-3 or TRBV12-4 to TRBJ2-5; possibly TRBD2 for D (6 bases). Trimming left V 10 bases short and J 7 bases short, with 19 bases between. CDR3 size: 13 residues. CDR3 sequence: CATRGSAELTQYF. The CDR3 DNA follows: TGTGCCACCCGGGGGTCGGCGGAATTGACCCAGTACTTC.